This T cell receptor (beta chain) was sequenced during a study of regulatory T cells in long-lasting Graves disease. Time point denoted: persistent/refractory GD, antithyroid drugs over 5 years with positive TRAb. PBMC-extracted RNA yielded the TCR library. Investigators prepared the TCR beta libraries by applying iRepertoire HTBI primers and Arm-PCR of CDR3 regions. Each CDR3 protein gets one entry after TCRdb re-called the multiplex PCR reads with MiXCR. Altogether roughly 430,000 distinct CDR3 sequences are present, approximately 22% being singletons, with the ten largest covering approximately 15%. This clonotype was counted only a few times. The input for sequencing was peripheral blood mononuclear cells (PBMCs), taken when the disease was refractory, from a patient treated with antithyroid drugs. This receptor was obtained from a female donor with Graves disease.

CDR3 DNA sequence: TGTGCCAGCAATCAGGGCTTGAACACTGAAGCTTTCTTT. It is translated as CASNQGLNTEAFF. V and J are TRBV6-1 and TRBJ1-1; a possible D gene is TRBD1 (5 bases). Between the trimmed V and J ends, which lost 7 bases and 0 bases, there was a span of 9 bases. This CDR3 region has 13 residues. Germline V gene data show CDR1 as MNHNS and CDR2 as SASEGT.